These 26 T cell receptor beta chains originate from one sample sequenced in a study of blood T cell repertoires in COVID-19 (dated by TCRdb to about 2020). The protocol used for the library was the immunoSEQ multiplex PCR assay. The table comes from immuneACCESS by way of TCRdb, which keeps in-frame sequences with V and J called. Part of the clones is missing from these tables; in studies checked, under half for an unresolved V gene and the rest for unknown reasons. Across this sample there are a few hundred thousand clones, with more than 75% seen only once. The ten biggest clones cover 9% to 15% of the sample. Sequencing was carried out using peripheral blood. Every receptor here comes from a man at least 80 years old with acute or convalescent COVID-19.

V and J are TRBV28 and TRBJ2-1; 12 positions agree with TRBD2. CDR1 and CDR2 from the germline V gene are MDHEN and SYDVKM. J gave up 3 bases and V 7 bases, and 7 bases lay outside the gene matches. CDR3 size: 16 residues. In DNA, the CDR3 is TGTGCCAGCATACCCCCGGGACTAGCGGGCTACAATGAGCAGTTCTTC. Protein: CASIPPGLAGYNEQFF.

The chain carries TRBV28 and TRBJ2-1; D might be TRBD1 (6 bases). Trimming took off 6 bases at V and 1 base at J, with 10 bases between the two ends. The CDR3 loop spans 14 amino acids. CDR1 is MDHEN and CDR2 is SYDVKM in the germline V gene. CDR3 amino acids: CASSRGQSYNEQFF. The CDR3 coding sequence is TGTGCCAGCAGCAGAGGACAGTCCTACAATGAGCAGTTCTTC.

V usage is TRBV7-9 and J usage is TRBJ2-3; D possibly corresponds to TRBD1 (7 bases). Trimming removed 8 bases at V and 3 bases at J, with 15 bases between. The CDR3 sequence is 14 residues long. Germline CDR1 is SEHNR and CDR2 is FQNEAQ (reference sequence). CDR3 DNA sequence: TGTGCCAGCGGAAGCAGGGGGGCGACAGATACGCAGTATTTT. This translates into CASGSRGATDTQYF.

The chain joins TRBV25-1 to TRBJ1-1, with TRBD1 matching over 8 bases. Unmatched junction bases numbered 2, after V lost 7 bases and J lost 1 base. Germline assignment: CDR1 MGHDK and CDR2 SYGVNS. The CDR3 loop spans 13 amino acids. The CDR3 DNA is TGTGCCAGCATCGGGACAGGGAACACTGAAGCTTTCTTT. This codes for CASIGTGNTEAFF.

The chain employs TRBV27 and TRBJ1-5; tentatively, D is TRBD1 (5 bases). V was shortened by 6 bases and J by 4 bases, with 25 bases between the two germline ends. Germline V lookup: CDR1 MNHEY, CDR2 SMNVEV (reference sequence). This CDR3 is 18 amino acids long. CDR3 amino acids: CASRTLGGQGGENQPQHF. DNA of the CDR3: TGTGCCAGCAGGACCCTGGGCGGCCAGGGCGGAGAGAATCAGCCCCAGCATTTT.

This CDR3 reads CASMGGGPRETQYF. The CDR3 DNA reads as TGTGCCAGCATGGGGGGAGGGCCTCGGGAGACCCAGTACTTC. The rearrangement joins TRBV6-5 to TRBJ2-5, with 7 bases aligning to TRBD2. J lost 5 bases, V lost 7 bases, and 10 bases had no gene match. The CDR3 contains 14 residues. Germline CDR1 and CDR2: MNHEY and SVGAGI.

The chain has TRBV11-2 and TRBJ2-7, with D possibly matching TRBD2 (6 bases). The V gene's germline CDR1 is SGHAT and CDR2 FQNNGV. This CDR3 is built from 14 residues. Deletions cut 5 bases from V and 0 bases from J, with 11 bases between. This chain's CDR3 is CASSDLGGSYEQYF. CDR3 in DNA: TGTGCCAGCAGCGACCTGGGGGGCTCCTACGAGCAGTACTTC.

This clone appeared a single time. The V and J genes are TRBV7-2 and TRBJ2-7; 11 nucleotides agree with TRBD1. V lost 5 bases and J lost 4; bases outside the gene matches: 7. Germline lookup yields CDR1 SGHTA and CDR2 FQGNSA. The CDR3 contains 15 residues. The CDR3 reads CASSGGQGAWYEQYF. CDR3 nucleotides: TGTGCCAGCAGCGGAGGACAGGGGGCGTGGTACGAGCAGTACTTC.

This sequence joins TRBV2 and TRBJ2-7, with a weak D call TRBD2 (5 bases). Germline V gene sequence: CDR1 SNHLY, CDR2 FYNNEI. Trimming took 2 bases from V and 2 from J, leaving 10 bases between them. The CDR3 contains 14 residues. The chain's CDR3 is CASSENPLAYEQYF. The CDR3 coding sequence is TGTGCCAGCAGTGAAAATCCACTAGCCTACGAGCAGTACTTC.

The rearrangement uses TRBV3-1 (or the pseudogene TRBV3-2) and TRBJ2-1, with TRBD2 identical over 8 bases. Germline CDR1 reads LGHDT; CDR2 reads YNNKEL (reference sequence). V was clipped by 1 base and J by 4 bases; unmatched bases: 3. This CDR3 comprises 15 residues. The CDR3 DNA follows: TGTGCCAGCAGCCAAGTAGCGGGAAATTACAATGAGCAGTTCTTC. This translates into CASSQVAGNYNEQFF.

The chain links TRBV7-8 to TRBJ2-1, with 9 bases matching TRBD2. This CDR3 spans 15 amino acids. CDR1 and CDR2 (germline): SGHVS, FQNEAQ. With V trimmed by 3 bases and J by 6 bases, 6 bases remained unmatched. CDR3 sequence (DNA): TGTGCCAGCAGCTTCGGACTAGCGCGAGTCAATGAGCAGTTCTTC. It encodes CASSFGLARVNEQFF.

With respect to this clone: This sample includes further DNA sequences coding for the same CDR3. The rearrangement links TRBV9 to TRBJ2-2; 9 bases map to TRBD2. Trimming removed 2 bases from V and 5 bases from J; junction bases left unmatched: 7. Germline V gives CDR1 SGDLS, CDR2 YYNGEE. The CDR3 extends over 16 amino acids. CDR3 nucleotide sequence: TGTGCCAGCAGCGTGGAAGGCGGGAGGGATACCGGGGAGCTGTTTTTT. This codes for CASSVEGGRDTGELFF.

V is TRBV19 and J is TRBJ2-5; TRBD1 might be the D (6 bases). The CDR3 is made up of 13 amino acids. CDR1 is LNHDA, CDR2 SQIVND, per germline (reference sequence). V gave up 5 bases and J gave up 4 bases, with 11 bases separating them. The chain's CDR3 is CASSPTGSETQYF. The CDR3 nucleotides are TGTGCCAGTAGTCCAACAGGGTCAGAGACCCAGTACTTC.

The V gene is TRBV6-5, the J gene TRBJ1-3; D possibly corresponds to TRBD1 (6 bases). CDR1 MNHEY and CDR2 SVGAGI come from the germline V gene. Trimming took off 9 bases at V and 7 bases at J, with 16 bases between the two ends. CDR3 length equals 13 residues. CDR3 nucleotides: TGTGCCAGTCTCCGGGACATGAAGAACACCATATATTTT. Protein sequence: CASLRDMKNTIYF.

The CDR3 spells CASSQGQGYSPLHF. The DNA for the CDR3 is TGTGCCAGCAGCCAGGGACAGGGTTATTCACCCCTCCACTTT. This chain connects TRBV7-9 to TRBJ1-6; 9 bases match TRBD1. The CDR3 length is 14 residues. Trimming removed 5 bases from V and 8 bases from J; junction bases left unmatched: 4. The germline V gene encodes CDR1 SEHNR and CDR2 FQNEAQ (reference sequence).

The chain uses TRBV15 and TRBJ2-7; 7 bases fit TRBD2. The CDR3 loop spans 16 amino acids. In germline, CDR1 is LNHNV, CDR2 YYDKDF (reference sequence). With 0 bases clipped from V and 0 bases from J, the junction kept 5 bases outside the gene matches. The CDR3: CATSRDYGGSSYEQYF. CDR3 in DNA: TGTGCCACCAGCAGAGATTACGGGGGGAGCTCCTACGAGCAGTACTTC.

This clone is a singleton in its sample. The chain links TRBV7-8 to TRBJ1-5; 7 bases agree with TRBD1. The germline CDR1 and CDR2 sequences are SGHVS and FQNEAQ. Trimming took 1 base from V and 0 from J; bases not matched to a gene: 3. This CDR3 is 16 amino acids long. The CDR3 here is CASSLVQGYSNQPQHF. The CDR3 bases are TGTGCCAGCAGCTTAGTACAGGGGTATAGCAATCAGCCCCAGCATTTT.

This clone has only a few counts. This rearrangement joins TRBV27 to TRBJ1-1; possible D gene TRBD1, 5 bases. Germline loops: CDR1 MNHEY, CDR2 SMNVEV (reference sequence). The V end lost 5 bases, the J end lost 0 bases, and 19 bases lay between the germline ends. CDR3 length: 17 amino acids. The CDR3: CASSLRGGSLMNTEAFF. The CDR3, as DNA: TGTGCCAGCAGTCTCCGGGGGGGGTCTCTCATGAACACTGAAGCTTTCTTT.

This clone was observed a handful of times. The chain couples TRBV7-6 to TRBJ2-3; D uncertain. The V end lost 6 bases, the J end lost 2 bases, and 9 bases lay between the germline ends. Germline CDR1 reads SGHVS; CDR2 reads FNYEAQ. This CDR3 contains 13 residues. In DNA form, the CDR3 reads TGTGCCAGCAGGGCGGTAACCACAGATACGCAGTATTTT. Protein: CASRAVTTDTQYF.

The genes are TRBV2 and TRBJ1-4; D perhaps matches TRBD1 (5 bases). Germline loops: CDR1 SNHLY, CDR2 FYNNEI. Trimming removed 4 bases at V and 8 bases at J, with 14 bases between. The CDR3 has 14 residues. The CDR3 bases are TGTGCCAGCAGTGGGGGCAGGTCGAGGGAAAAACTGTTTTTT. It specifies CASSGGRSREKLFF.

The chain carries TRBV7-2 and TRBJ2-3; perhaps TRBD2 as D (5 bases). V was clipped by 2 bases and J by 0 bases, with 12 bases between them. This CDR3 region has 16 residues. Germline V gives CDR1 SGHTA, CDR2 FQGNSA. The CDR3 sequence is CASSLTSGTSTDTQYF. In DNA form, the CDR3 reads TGTGCCAGCAGCTTAACGAGCGGAACTAGCACAGATACGCAGTATTTT.

V and J are TRBV15 and TRBJ2-3; D gene ambiguous. The CDR3 is 15 residues long. Per germline, CDR1 LNHNV and CDR2 YYDKDF (reference sequence). The germline V and J ends were trimmed by 0 bases and 3 bases, with 10 bases remaining between them. The CDR3 loop reads CATSRDRSRTDTQYF. CDR3 coding DNA: TGTGCCACCAGCAGAGATCGAAGCAGGACAGATACGCAGTATTTT. Combining the CDR3 with reference TRBV15 and TRBJ2-3 gives the whole variable domain DAMVIQNPRYQVTQFGKPVTLSCSQTLNHNVMYWYQQKSSQAPKLLFHYYDKDFNNEADTPDNFQSRRPNTSFCFLDIRSPGLGDTAMYLCATSRDRSRTDTQYFGPGTRLTVL.

The chain employs TRBV2 and TRBJ1-3; D is ambiguous. This CDR3 region has 12 residues. V was pared by 8 bases and J by 4 bases, with 9 bases between. Germline values: CDR1 SNHLY, CDR2 FYNNEI. CDR3 sequence (DNA): TGTGCCAGCCATGCAGGCGGAAACACCATATATTTT. It translates to CASHAGGNTIYF. The full variable domain, rest sourced from reference TRBV2 and TRBJ1-3, is EPEVTQTPSHQVTQMGQEVILRCVPISNHLYFYWYRQILGQKVEFLVSFYNNEISEKSEIFDDQFSVERPDGSNFTLKIRSTKLEDSAMYFCASHAGGNTIYFGEGSWLTVV.

The V call is TRBV6-5, the J call TRBJ2-7, with unresolved D. The ends were cut back, 5 bases at V and 5 bases at J, with 13 bases in the middle. The CDR3 spans 13 residues. Germline CDR1 is MNHEY and CDR2 is SVGAGI. The chain's CDR3 is CASSPGEPHEQYF. CDR3 coding DNA: TGTGCCAGCAGTCCGGGTGAGCCGCACGAGCAGTACTTC.

The chain is built from TRBV18 and TRBJ1-2, with TRBD1 matching over 7 bases. V gave up 2 bases and J gave up 8 bases; unmatched junction bases: 8. The CDR3 runs 14 residues. The V gene's germline CDR1 is KGHSH and CDR2 LQKENI. The CDR3 DNA is TGTGCCAGCTCACCAGGAGGGGGCCGCCACGGCTACACCTTC. It specifies CASSPGGGRHGYTF.

This clone was counted a single time. The chain uses TRBV7-8 and TRBJ1-3; tentative D call: TRBD1 (6 bases). Trimming left V 4 bases short and J 7 bases short, with 20 bases between. CDR1 is SGHVS, CDR2 FQNEAQ, per germline. This CDR3 has 16 residues. The CDR3 DNA reads as TGTGCCAGCAGCTCCCCGACGGGTTGGGACATGAACACCATATATTTT. As protein: CASSSPTGWDMNTIYF.